A single sample is the source of the 16 T cell receptor beta chains below, sequenced in a study of beta chain features in type 1 diabetes. The whole isolated RNA underwent reverse transcription, so sequencing captured expressed TCRB transcripts. Using immunoSEQ multiplex PCR, the repertoire was profiled, and TCRdb retains in-frame clones only, with some absent. The sample has about 900,000 clones, about 17% seen once. The specimen was naive CD4+ T cells from blood. These receptor sequences come from a woman younger than 30 in good health.

The chain combines TRBV4-2 with TRBJ2-7, with D possibly matching TRBD1 (5 bases). This CDR3 spans 15 amino acids. V shed 4 bases and J shed 1 base, with 14 bases lying between them. Per germline, CDR1 LGHNA and CDR2 YNFKEQ. The CDR3 here is CASSLGHSRSYEQYF. DNA for the CDR3: TGTGCCAGCAGCCTAGGACATAGCCGGTCCTACGAGCAGTACTTC.

V is TRBV28 and J is TRBJ2-7, with D hard to call. CDR3 length equals 13 residues. The germline V and J ends were trimmed by 6 bases and 0 bases, with 9 bases remaining between them. From germline, CDR1 is MDHEN and CDR2 SYDVKM. Here the CDR3 reads CASSRVISYEQYF. CDR3 nucleotide sequence: TGTGCCAGCAGCCGGGTCATCTCCTACGAGCAGTACTTC.

This clone came up a few times. This sample also contains other DNA sequences that code for the same CDR3. This chain connects TRBV7-2 to TRBJ1-5; D ambiguous. This CDR3 has 15 residues. Between the trimmed V and J ends, which lost 1 base and 1 base, there was a span of 8 bases. Germline assignment: CDR1 SGHTA and CDR2 FQGNSA. CDR3 amino acids: CASSLGLPSNQPQHF. CDR3 nucleotides: TGTGCCAGCAGCTTAGGACTCCCAAGCAATCAGCCCCAGCATTTT.

CDR3 bases: TGTGCCAGCAATAGGTTGGGACCCGGGGATACGCAGTATTTT. Its protein is CASNRLGPGDTQYF. This rearrangement joins TRBV2 to TRBJ2-3; the D call may be TRBD1 or TRBD2 (5 bases each). This CDR3 has 14 residues. Per germline, CDR1 SNHLY and CDR2 FYNNEI. V shed 7 bases and J shed 6 bases, with 17 bases lying between them.

A few counts support this clone. The CDR3 nucleotides are TGTGCCAGCTCACCACCTATAGCCGGGACAGGATACACTGAAGCTTTCTTT. Translated, it gives CASSPPIAGTGYTEAFF. This chain links TRBV18 with TRBJ1-1; 8 nucleotides line up with TRBD1. The CDR3 totals 17 residues. Per germline, CDR1 KGHSH and CDR2 LQKENI. Losses at the gene ends were 0 bases for V and 3 bases for J; bases not matched to a gene: 9.

This chain links TRBV6-5 with TRBJ2-5, with D unclear. The CDR3 covers 14 residues. V was clipped by 0 bases and J by 1 base, with 6 bases between them. Germline values: CDR1 MNHEY, CDR2 SVGAGI. The CDR3 region is CASSYSRTQETQYF. The CDR3 coding sequence is TGTGCCAGCAGTTACTCCCGAACCCAAGAGACCCAGTACTTC.

The CDR3 sequence: CASGLYPRPPLGYTF. The CDR3 DNA reads TGTGCTAGTGGTTTGTATCCTCGGCCCCCTCTAGGCTACACCTTC. This sequence joins TRBV12-5 and TRBJ1-2; D unresolved. Trimming took 2 bases from V and 8 from J, leaving 18 bases between them. The germline gives CDR1 LGHNT, CDR2 FRNRAP. This CDR3 is built from 15 residues.

This chain links TRBV15 with TRBJ2-7; TRBD1 might be the D (5 bases). With 3 bases removed from V and 7 bases from J, the gap between germline ends came to 16 bases. This CDR3 contains 14 residues. CDR1 and CDR2 from the germline V gene are LNHNV and YYDKDF (reference sequence). Here the CDR3 DNA reads TGTGCCACCAGCAGGTCTTTTCTACAGGAAGAGCAGTACTTC. It translates to CATSRSFLQEEQYF. Variable domain in full (rest from reference TRBV15 and TRBJ2-7): DAMVIQNPRYQVTQFGKPVTLSCSQTLNHNVMYWYQQKSSQAPKLLFHYYDKDFNNEADTPDNFQSRRPNTSFCFLDIRSPGLGDTAMYLCATSRSFLQEEQYFGPGTRLTVT.

CDR3 nucleotides: TGTGCCAGCAGCTTAGTAGGAGGGCGGTACAATGAGCAGTTCTTC. It yields the protein CASSLVGGRYNEQFF. The rearrangement uses TRBV7-9 and TRBJ2-1, with D possibly matching TRBD2 (6 bases). V gave up 1 base and J gave up 4 bases, with 11 bases separating them. Germline V lookup: CDR1 SEHNR, CDR2 FQNEAQ (reference sequence). The CDR3 loop spans 15 amino acids.

This clone was seen a handful of times. The J gene is TRBJ2-3, the V gene TRBV28, with D unresolved. CDR1 and CDR2 from the germline V gene are MDHEN and SYDVKM. V was cut by 4 bases and J by 5 bases, with 10 bases left in between. This CDR3 region has 13 residues. CDR3 DNA: TGTGCCAGCAGTTCCCCGCCGATAGATACGCAGTATTTT. Encoded protein: CASSSPPIDTQYF.

This clone has more than one count but fewer than ten. The CDR3 spells CASSLSGKSYTF. CDR3 sequence (DNA): TGTGCCAGCAGCTTATCTGGCAAAAGCTACACCTTC. This sequence joins TRBV7-9 and TRBJ1-2; the D is unclear. The CDR3 runs to 12 residues. V was cut by 2 bases and J by 9 bases, with 10 bases left in between. Germline-derived CDR1 and CDR2 are SEHNR and FQNEAQ (reference sequence).

This chain joins TRBV15 and TRBJ2-2; TRBD1 aligns across 8 bases. CDR3 length: 17 amino acids. Germline V gene lookup returns CDR1 LNHNV and CDR2 YYDKDF (reference sequence). V was pared by 5 bases and J by 4 bases, with 12 bases of the junction left unmatched. Here the CDR3 reads CATSLIPGQVSTGELFF. The CDR3 nucleotides read TGTGCCACCAGCCTAATCCCGGGACAGGTTTCCACCGGGGAGCTGTTTTTT.

J is TRBJ2-1 and V is TRBV7-9, with TRBD1 matching 8 bases. The CDR3 is made up of 15 amino acids. The ends lost 4 bases at V and 8 bases at J; junction bases unmatched: 10. Germline CDR1 SEHNR, CDR2 FQNEAQ (reference sequence). The CDR3 bases are TGTGCCAGCAGCTGGACAGGGAATGGAGCGGATGAGCAGTTCTTC. As protein: CASSWTGNGADEQFF.

The V gene is TRBV7-9, the J gene TRBJ2-1, with 14 bases aligning to TRBD2. Germline assignment: CDR1 SEHNR and CDR2 FQNEAQ (reference sequence). Trimming removed 1 base from V and 9 bases from J; junction bases left unmatched: 8. CDR3 length equals 17 residues. CDR3 amino acids: CASSLGEGTSGSFEQFF. Here the CDR3 DNA reads TGTGCCAGCAGCTTAGGGGAGGGGACTAGCGGGAGCTTTGAGCAGTTCTTC.

This clone has a handful of counts. The V gene is TRBV7-2, the J gene TRBJ1-2; 9 positions match TRBD1. The CDR3 totals 14 residues. J gave up 8 bases and V 1 base, and 5 bases lay outside the gene matches. The V gene's germline CDR1 is SGHTA and CDR2 FQGNSA. The CDR3 here is CASSLVTGGLGYTF. CDR3 coding DNA: TGTGCCAGCAGCTTAGTGACAGGGGGTCTGGGCTACACCTTC.

There are a few counts of this clone. V usage is TRBV5-4 and J usage is TRBJ2-6; possibly TRBD1 for D (6 bases). The CDR3 sequence is 15 residues long. Looked up from germline, CDR1 is SGHNT and CDR2 is YYREEE (reference sequence). Trimming stripped 5 bases from V and 2 bases from J, with 11 bases between. The CDR3 reads CASRIAGAGANVLTF. The DNA of the CDR3 is TGTGCCAGCAGGATTGCAGGGGCTGGGGCCAACGTCCTGACTTTC.